The 13 T cell receptor beta chains presented below share a single source sample, sequenced in a study of human T cells and chemical hapten exposure. TCRdb re-analysed the 5' RACE reads in MiXCR, keeping a single row per CDR3 protein. The repertoire holds over 95,000 distinct CDR3 sequences, with 15% to 20% as singletons. Unfractionated whole blood served as the source for total RNA extraction. The receptors shown here come from a human donor in good health.

The rearrangement links TRBV5-1 to TRBJ1-2; D ambiguous. V lost 2 bases and J 0 bases, leaving 8 bases between the germline ends. The CDR3 contains 14 residues. The germline V gene has CDR1 SGHRS and CDR2 YFSETQ. In DNA form, the CDR3 reads TGCGCCAGCAGCTTCGGACCAACTAACTATGGCTACACCTTC. Translation: CASSFGPTNYGYTF. The variable domain in full, completed from reference TRBV5-1 and TRBJ1-2, reads KAGVTQTPRYLIKTRGQQVTLSCSPISGHRSVSWYQQTPGQGLQFLFEYFSETQRNKGNFPGRFSGRQFSNSRSEMNVSTLELGDSALYLCASSFGPTNYGYTFGSGTRLTVV.

This clonotype showed up just a few times. The chain has TRBV6-9 and TRBJ2-3; 7 nucleotides agree with TRBD2. CDR1 is MNHGY and CDR2 is SVAAGI in the germline V gene. J gave up 4 bases and V 2 bases, and 6 bases lay outside the gene matches. The CDR3 is made up of 15 amino acids. The CDR3 DNA follows: TGTGCCAGCAGTTATGACGGGAGGCGGGCAGATACGCAGTATTTT. Protein product: CASSYDGRRADTQYF.

The chain couples TRBV5-8 to TRBJ1-1; possible D gene TRBD1, 6 bases. The CDR3 contains 14 residues. The ends were cut back, 4 bases at V and 2 bases at J, with 12 bases in the middle. CDR1 SGHTS and CDR2 YDEGEE come from the germline V gene. Written as DNA, the CDR3 is TGTGCCAGCAGCGGGGTCGGGGGCAACACTGAAGCTTTCTTT. Translation gives CASSGVGGNTEAFF.

This clonotype was picked up a small number of times. V is TRBV2 and J is TRBJ1-5; a possible D gene is TRBD1 (6 bases). This CDR3 has 15 residues. V dropped 5 bases and J dropped 7 bases, with 18 bases sitting between them. CDR1 SNHLY and CDR2 FYNNEI come from the germline V gene. As DNA, the CDR3 is TGTGCCAGCAGTTCCGGGACAACTCCCAGGCAGCCCCAGCATTTT. It encodes CASSSGTTPRQPQHF.

This clonotype was seen a handful of times. The CDR3 DNA reads TGTGCCAGCAACTTACGAAGGGCGGGAGGAAGTGGCGGGGAGCTGTTTTTT. Its translation is CASNLRRAGGSGGELFF. The rearrangement joins TRBV6-6 to TRBJ2-2; 8 bases match TRBD2. V dropped 7 bases and J dropped 7; count of bases not matched to a gene: 17. The CDR3 loop spans 17 amino acids. Germline CDR1 MNHNY, CDR2 SVGAGI (reference sequence).

A few counts support this clonotype. The V and J genes are TRBV10-2 and TRBJ1-5, with D perhaps matching TRBD1 (6 bases). Trimming pared 1 base from V and 2 bases from J, leaving 12 bases between. Germline CDR1 is WSHSY and CDR2 is SAAADI. The length of the CDR3 is 16 residues. The CDR3 DNA sequence: TGCGCCAGCAGTGAGTGGGCAGGGGTTGGCAATCAGCCCCAGCATTTT. Translated, it gives CASSEWAGVGNQPQHF.

This clonotype was counted between two and nine times. V is TRBV5-1 and J is TRBJ1-5; D gene uncertain. This CDR3 has 14 amino acids. The V and J ends lost 0 bases and 4 bases respectively, with 8 bases between them. Germline CDR1 is SGHRS and CDR2 is YFSETQ. Here the CDR3 DNA reads TGCGCCAGCAGCTTGGGCCCGGCAAATCAGCCCCAGCATTTT. Translating gives CASSLGPANQPQHF.

This clonotype turned up a few times. The chain couples TRBV10-3 to TRBJ2-5; 9 bases are shared with TRBD1. The CDR3 loop spans 14 amino acids. Losses at the gene ends were 6 bases for V and 5 bases for J; bases not matched to a gene: 7. The germline V gene encodes CDR1 ENHRY and CDR2 SYGVKD. CDR3 in amino acids: CAISQTGGRETQYF. CDR3 DNA: TGTGCCATCAGCCAGACAGGGGGGCGCGAGACCCAGTACTTC.

This chain links TRBV6-5 with TRBJ2-2; 7 bases are a match to TRBD2. The CDR3 totals 15 residues. After removal of 3 bases from V and 2 bases from J, the junction contained 3 bases not matched to a gene. The germline V gene has CDR1 MNHEY and CDR2 SVGAGI. Here the CDR3 reads CASSYGEGNTGELFF. DNA for the CDR3: TGTGCCAGCAGTTATGGGGAGGGCAACACCGGGGAGCTGTTTTTT.

This clonotype was counted a few times. The genes are TRBV6-5 and TRBJ1-6; 7 bases match TRBD1. The length of the CDR3 is 15 residues. Germline CDR1 MNHEY, CDR2 SVGAGI. Trimming removed 3 bases from V and 10 bases from J; junction bases left unmatched: 9. The CDR3 coding sequence is TGTGCCAGCAGTTATCAGGGGGGTTATCAATCACCCCTCCACTTT. The encoded protein is CASSYQGGYQSPLHF.

The chain combines TRBV9 with TRBJ1-1; D is undetermined. The CDR3 is 17 amino acids. In germline, CDR1 is SGDLS, CDR2 YYNGEE. Trimming took off 0 bases at V and 0 bases at J, with 15 bases between the two ends. This CDR3 reads CASSVGAQGQVNTEAFF. CDR3 nucleotides: TGTGCCAGCAGCGTAGGGGCCCAAGGTCAGGTGAACACTGAAGCTTTCTTT. Variable domain in full (rest from reference TRBV9 and TRBJ1-1): DSGVTQTPKHLITATGQRVTLRCSPRSGDLSVYWYQQSLDQGLQFLIQYYNGEERAKGNILERFSAQQFPDLHSELNLSSLELGDSALYFCASSVGAQGQVNTEAFFGQGTRLTVV.

The V and J genes are TRBV12-3 or TRBV12-4 and TRBJ2-1; D may be TRBD2 (5 bases). Trimming removed 3 bases from V and 6 bases from J, with 18 bases in between. CDR3 size: 16 residues. Here the CDR3 DNA reads TGTGCCAGCAGTTTGAGTTCCGGGGTGGGCGGCAATGAGCAGTTCTTC. It codes for CASSLSSGVGGNEQFF.

In its sample, this clonotype was seen a few times. DNA of the CDR3: TGTGCCAGCAGTGCCAGTGAAGCAGCCGAGCAGTACTTC. It translates to CASSASEAAEQYF. The V and J genes are TRBV6-4 and TRBJ2-7; D remains unclear. Trimming pared 4 bases from V and 6 bases from J, leaving 13 bases between. There are 13 residues in the CDR3. Germline CDR1 is MRHNA and CDR2 is SNTAGT.